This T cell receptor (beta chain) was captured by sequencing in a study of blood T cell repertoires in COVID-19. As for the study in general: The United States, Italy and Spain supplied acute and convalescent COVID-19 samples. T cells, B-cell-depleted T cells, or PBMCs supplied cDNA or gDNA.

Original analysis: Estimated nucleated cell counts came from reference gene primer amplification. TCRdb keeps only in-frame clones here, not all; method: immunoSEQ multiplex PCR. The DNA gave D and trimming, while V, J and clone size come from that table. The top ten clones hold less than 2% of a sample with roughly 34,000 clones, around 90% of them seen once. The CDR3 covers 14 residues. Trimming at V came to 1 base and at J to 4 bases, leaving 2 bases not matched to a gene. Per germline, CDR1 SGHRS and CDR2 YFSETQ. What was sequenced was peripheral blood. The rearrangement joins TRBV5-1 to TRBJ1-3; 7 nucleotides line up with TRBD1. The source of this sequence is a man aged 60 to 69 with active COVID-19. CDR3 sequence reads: CASSLTGEGNTIYF. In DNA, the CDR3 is TGCGCCAGCAGCTTGACAGGGGAGGGAAACACCATATATTTT.